This record covers a single T cell receptor beta chain. In the original processing: Nucleated cell counts were estimated from reference gene primer amplification. Method: immunoSEQ multiplex PCR; TCRdb's copy keeps in-frame clones and lacks some. V, J and clone size are those of that table, while D and trimming were read from the DNA. The table shows fewer than 80,000 clones, with 87% occurring only once. CDR3 length: 13 residues. Germline V lookup: CDR1 SQVTM, CDR2 ANQGSEA. The V gene lost 5 bases and the J gene lost 0 bases, with 7 bases spanning the gap. The data were obtained in a study of blood T cell repertoires in COVID-19. Study at large: PBMCs, B-cell-depleted T cells, or T cells provided the cDNA or gDNA that made up the material.

The chain employs TRBV29-1 and TRBJ1-4; D gene ambiguous. This receptor was identified in a man aged 25-45 years with acute or convalescent COVID-19. The sample comprised peripheral blood. CDR3 in DNA: TGCAGCGTTTGTCACTCAACTAATGAAAAACTGTTTTTT. It yields the protein CSVCHSTNEKLFF.